The 26 T cell receptor beta chains below come from one sample, sequenced in a study of T cell changes during pregnancy in multiple sclerosis. TCRdb's table, derived via immunoSEQ multiplex PCR, lists solely in-frame clones and lacks some. The sample includes tens of thousands of clones, almost 95% seen only once; the top ten take around 2.1%. Sequencing was performed on peripheral blood, taken in the third trimester of pregnancy. The receptors stem from a female donor with multiple sclerosis, enrolled in a pregnancy study.

The count of this clone is one. The chain uses TRBV4-3 and TRBJ2-3, with 7 bases aligning to TRBD2. This CDR3 is built from 14 residues. Trimming cost V 8 bases and J 4 bases; bases outside gene matches: 9. Germline V lookup: CDR1 LGHNA, CDR2 YSLEER. In DNA, the CDR3 is TGCGCCAGCGGGGGGGGTCTGGGGCCAGATACGCAGTATTTT. Translation gives CASGGGLGPDTQYF.

Here the CDR3 DNA reads TGTGCCAGCAGCCCAGGGGAACGCACTGAAGCTTTCTTT. Amino acid sequence: CASSPGERTEAFF. The rearrangement uses TRBV6-1 and TRBJ1-1; TRBD1 might be the D (6 bases). CDR1 is MNHNS and CDR2 is SASEGT in the germline V gene. CDR3 length equals 13 residues. Trimming took 6 bases from V and 4 from J, leaving 12 bases between them.

V usage is TRBV29-1 and J usage is TRBJ2-1, with TRBD1 matching 12 bases. CDR3 length equals 18 residues. Germline CDR1 and CDR2: SQVTM and ANQGSEA. V was pared by 0 bases and J by 1 base, with 7 bases of the junction left unmatched. CDR3 DNA sequence: TGCAGCGTTGAAGATCCGGGACAGGGGGCGAGATCCTACAATGAGCAGTTCTTC. This sequence encodes CSVEDPGQGARSYNEQFF.

This chain joins TRBV21-1 and TRBJ1-5; TRBD1, the table's D call, was not compared with the DNA. TRBV21-1 is termed a pseudogene. The CDR3 is 14 amino acids. The CDR3 region has the DNA TGTGCCAGCAGCAAGCCGCTCCCCTCAGGGCCCCAGCATTTT. Its translation is CASSKPLPSGPQHF.

This chain uses TRBV7-2 with TRBJ2-3; D perhaps matches TRBD1 (5 bases). Germline values: CDR1 SGHTA, CDR2 FQGNSA. The CDR3 loop spans 14 amino acids. Deletions cut 3 bases from V and 10 bases from J, with 17 bases between. CDR3 coding DNA: TGTGCCAGCAGCTTGTTCTTAGACAGTGGCGCGCAGTATTTT. Protein: CASSLFLDSGAQYF.

In DNA, the CDR3 is TGTGCCAGCAGCCGCAACAGTGGACTAGCGGGGGGAATAGGCGAGCAGTTCTTC. Amino acid sequence: CASSRNSGLAGGIGEQFF. The gene calls are TRBV7-9 and TRBJ2-1; 14 bases line up with TRBD2. CDR1 and CDR2 from the germline V gene are SEHNR and FQNEAQ (reference sequence). This CDR3 has 18 amino acids. V trimming: 5 bases; J trimming: 10 bases; junction bases outside the gene matches: 16.

This chain links TRBV19 with TRBJ1-5; 10 bases line up with TRBD1. V dropped 3 bases and J dropped 7; count of bases not matched to a gene: 9. The CDR3 has 16 residues. Per germline, CDR1 LNHDA and CDR2 SQIVND (reference sequence). The CDR3 loop is CASSMSSGTGVQPQHF. As DNA, the CDR3 is TGTGCCAGTAGTATGTCCTCCGGGACAGGGGTCCAGCCCCAGCATTTT.

This rearrangement joins TRBV7-2 to TRBJ2-3; D perhaps matches TRBD1 (5 bases). This CDR3 is built from 16 residues. V was trimmed by 1 base and J by 1 base, leaving 12 bases between them. Germline V lookup: CDR1 SGHTA, CDR2 FQGNSA. Here the CDR3 reads CASSLVRVGGTDTQYF. The CDR3 nucleotides read TGTGCCAGCAGCTTAGTCAGGGTTGGTGGCACAGATACGCAGTATTTT.

CDR3 DNA: TGTGCCAGCAGCCCAGGGAACGGAGATACGCAGTATTTT. Translating it yields CASSPGNGDTQYF. The chain links TRBV7-3 to TRBJ2-3, with TRBD1 as a possible D gene (5 bases). In germline, CDR1 is SGHTA, CDR2 FQGTGA. Between the trimmed V and J ends, which lost 5 bases and 5 bases, there was a span of 11 bases. The CDR3 is made up of 13 amino acids.

CDR3 sequence (DNA): TGTGCCAGCGGACCGGTCCCGGGGGGCTTTAGCACAGATACGCAGTATTTT. Protein product: CASGPVPGGFSTDTQYF. The J gene is TRBJ2-3, the V gene TRBV5-8; perhaps TRBD2 as D (7 bases). Between the trimmed V and J ends, which lost 7 bases and 0 bases, there was a span of 21 bases. CDR3 size: 17 residues. Per germline, CDR1 SGHTS and CDR2 YDEGEE. The entire variable domain, with the rest obtained from reference TRBV5-8 and TRBJ2-3, is as follows: EAGVTQSPTHLIKTRGQQATLRCSPISGHTSVYWYQQALGLGLQFLLWYDEGEERNRGNFPPRFSGRQFPNYSSELNVNALELEDSALYLCASGPVPGGFSTDTQYFGPGTRLTVL.

The chain recombines TRBV5-1 with TRBJ2-2; 7 nucleotides line up with TRBD1. Per the germline V gene, CDR1 is SGHRS and CDR2 is YFSETQ. CDR3 size: 16 residues. The junction had 9 bases not matched to a gene; V was cut back by 3 bases and J by 4 bases. The DNA for the CDR3 is TGCGCCAGCAGCTCTCCCGAGGGACAGCCCACCGGGGAGCTGTTTTTT. Translation gives CASSSPEGQPTGELFF.

V is TRBV28 and J is TRBJ1-5; no reliable D call. The CDR3 runs to 12 residues. Trimming shortened V by 5 bases and J by 4 bases, and 6 bases separated the two germline ends. The V gene's germline CDR1 is MDHEN and CDR2 SYDVKM. CDR3 region: CASSVTNQPQHF. The CDR3 DNA sequence: TGTGCCAGCAGTGTAACTAATCAGCCCCAGCATTTT. Drawing the rest from reference TRBV28 and TRBJ1-5, the complete variable domain is DVKVTQSSRYLVKRTGEKVFLECVQDMDHENMFWYRQDPGLGLRLIYFSYDVKMKEKGDIPEGYSVSREKKERFSLILESASTNQTSMYLCASSVTNQPQHFGDGTRLSIL.

CDR3 amino acids: CASSAPGSEQFF. The DNA of the CDR3 is TGTGCCAGCAGTGCCCCAGGGTCTGAGCAGTTCTTC. This sequence joins TRBV2 and TRBJ2-1, with D possibly matching TRBD1 (5 bases). Germline loops: CDR1 SNHLY, CDR2 FYNNEI. The ends were cut back, 4 bases at V and 9 bases at J, with 10 bases in the middle. The length of the CDR3 is 12 residues.

The rearrangement joins TRBV14 to TRBJ1-3; maybe TRBD1 (5 bases). The ends were cut back, 7 bases at V and 2 bases at J, with 12 bases in the middle. This CDR3 is 14 amino acids long. Germline-derived CDR1 and CDR2 are SGHDN and FVKESK. CDR3 loop: CASTPRGAGNTIYF. For the CDR3, the DNA is TGTGCCAGCACCCCGCGGGGGGCTGGAAACACCATATATTTT.

V gene TRBV14 combines with J gene TRBJ2-1; TRBD2 agrees at 10 bases. Trimming took 5 bases from V and 0 from J; bases not matched to a gene: 4. Germline assignment: CDR1 SGHDN and CDR2 FVKESK. CDR3 length equals 16 residues. The CDR3 region is CASSGSGRGSYNEQFF. As DNA, the CDR3 is TGTGCCAGCAGCGGGAGCGGGAGGGGCTCCTACAATGAGCAGTTCTTC.

The rearrangement links TRBV7-8 to TRBJ2-7, with 8 bases identical to TRBD2. V lost 2 bases and J lost 6; bases outside the gene matches: 9. CDR3 length: 15 residues. Germline V lookup: CDR1 SGHVS, CDR2 FQNEAQ. In nucleotides, the CDR3 is TGTGCCAGCAGCTTAAGGGAACTAGCGGAGGGCGAGCAGTACTTC. Translating it yields CASSLRELAEGEQYF.

The chain couples TRBV19 to TRBJ2-1; 8 bases fit TRBD2. With 4 bases clipped from V and 0 bases from J, the junction kept 2 bases outside the gene matches. In germline, CDR1 is LNHDA, CDR2 SQIVND (reference sequence). The CDR3 has 15 residues. Here the CDR3 reads CASSTLADSYNEQFF. The DNA of the CDR3 is TGTGCCAGTAGTACACTAGCGGACTCCTACAATGAGCAGTTCTTC.

V is TRBV11-2 and J is TRBJ1-1; no firm D call. Germline values: CDR1 SGHAT, CDR2 FQNNGV. Trimming removed 2 bases at V and 10 bases at J, with 8 bases between. There are 11 residues in the CDR3. The CDR3 region has the DNA TGTGCCAGCAGCTTATATAGCGGAGCTTTCTTT. Its protein is CASSLYSGAFF.

The chain combines TRBV4-3 with TRBJ2-7, with 9 bases fitting TRBD1. The CDR3 loop spans 16 amino acids. Germline CDR1 reads LGHNA; CDR2 reads YSLEER. V shed 0 bases, J shed 1 base, and the junction held 4 bases outside the gene matches. CDR3 residues: CASSQEVGTGSYEQYF. Written as DNA, the CDR3 is TGCGCCAGCAGCCAAGAGGTCGGGACAGGGTCCTACGAGCAGTACTTC.

J is TRBJ1-1 and V is TRBV6-1; 7 nucleotides match TRBD1. Germline V gene data show CDR1 as MNHNS and CDR2 as SASEGT. V was pared by 7 bases and J by 10 bases, with 18 bases of the junction left unmatched. The CDR3 sequence is 15 residues long. The DNA of the CDR3 is TGTGCCAGCACTAATCCTGAGGCAGGGGGAATACGAGCTTTCTTT. Translation: CASTNPEAGGIRAFF.

This chain joins TRBV13 and TRBJ1-3; a weak D match, TRBD1 (5 bases). V was pared by 5 bases and J by 4 bases, with 9 bases between. Germline V gene data show CDR1 as PRHDT and CDR2 as FYEKMQ (reference sequence). The CDR3 is 13 amino acids. The CDR3 here is CASSARQGNTIYF. DNA of the CDR3: TGTGCCAGCAGCGCACGACAGGGAAACACCATATATTTT.

CDR3 protein: CASSYSPGTGELFF. Here the CDR3 DNA reads TGTGCCAGCAGTTATTCGCCGGGCACCGGGGAGCTGTTTTTT. This chain connects TRBV27 to TRBJ2-2; no firm D call. The V end lost 4 bases, the J end lost 4 bases, and 10 bases lay between the germline ends. The CDR3 spans 14 residues. CDR1 and CDR2 (germline): MNHEY, SMNVEV (reference sequence).

This clone was counted only a few times. The rearrangement joins TRBV2 to TRBJ2-2, with 7 bases identical to TRBD2. The CDR3 loop spans 16 amino acids. Looked up from germline, CDR1 is SNHLY and CDR2 is FYNNEI. Losses at the gene ends were 7 bases for V and 0 bases for J; bases not matched to a gene: 8. The CDR3 reads CASKETAGANTGELFF. CDR3 nucleotides: TGTGCCAGCAAAGAAACTGCGGGAGCGAACACCGGGGAGCTGTTTTTT. Together with reference TRBV2 and TRBJ2-2, the CDR3 gives the full variable domain: EPEVTQTPSHQVTQMGQEVILRCVPISNHLYFYWYRQILGQKVEFLVSFYNNEISEKSEIFDDQFSVERPDGSNFTLKIRSTKLEDSAMYFCASKETAGANTGELFFGEGSRLTVL.

This chain uses TRBV7-3 with TRBJ2-2; D may be TRBD2 (6 bases). This CDR3 has 17 residues. The germline V gene encodes CDR1 SGHTA and CDR2 FQGTGA. V was pared by 0 bases and J by 3 bases, with 14 bases between. CDR3 DNA sequence: TGTGCCAGCAGCTTAACAGGGTACGGGAGAGACACCGGGGAGCTGTTTTTT. Its protein product is CASSLTGYGRDTGELFF.

V and J are TRBV27 and TRBJ1-4, with D unclear. Looked up from germline, CDR1 is MNHEY and CDR2 is SMNVEV (reference sequence). Between the trimmed V and J ends, which lost 4 bases and 0 bases, there was a span of 12 bases. The CDR3 loop spans 16 amino acids. CDR3 loop: CASSSSFVATNEKLFF. The CDR3, as DNA: TGTGCCAGCAGTTCGTCCTTCGTAGCAACTAATGAAAAACTGTTTTTT.

This clone was counted only a few times. The genes are TRBV7-2 and TRBJ2-3; no clear D gene. The CDR3 spans 13 residues. V dropped 5 bases and J dropped 9 bases, with 15 bases sitting between them. Germline CDR1 and CDR2: SGHTA and FQGNSA. The CDR3 nucleotides read TGTGCCAGCAGCCTCCCAGCAGGCAGCACGCAGTATTTT. It encodes CASSLPAGSTQYF.